Listed here are 7 T cell receptor beta chains from one sample, sequenced in a study of T cell responses to AZD1222 COVID-19 vaccine. Profiling relied on immunoSEQ multiplex PCR, and the TCRdb table lists in-frame clones only, not all of them. The profile covers around 78,000 clones, with around nine tenths appearing a single time and 3.5% to 5.5% taken by the ten largest. Specimen: peripheral blood, collected on day 0 of MenACWY control vaccination. These receptors all come from an adult in good health.

This chain links TRBV27 with TRBJ2-1, with D possibly TRBD1 on 5 matching bases. V was trimmed by 5 bases and J by 12 bases, leaving 20 bases between them. Looked up from germline, CDR1 is MNHEY and CDR2 is SMNVEV (reference sequence). This CDR3 region has 14 residues. CDR3 sequence: CASSLPRAGAAQFF. The CDR3 DNA reads as TGTGCCAGCAGTCTCCCCAGGGCCGGCGCCGCGCAGTTCTTC.

The V gene is TRBV28, the J gene TRBJ2-7, with D perhaps matching TRBD2 (5 bases). CDR3 length equals 19 residues. The V end was cut by 3 bases, the J end by 3 bases, with 27 bases between. Germline V gives CDR1 MDHEN, CDR2 SYDVKM. The CDR3 nucleotides are TGTGCCAGCAGTTTCTCTCCCACGAGCGGCTCCATCCCGAGCTACGAGCAGTACTTC. Encoded protein: CASSFSPTSGSIPSYEQYF.

The chain joins TRBV5-1 to TRBJ1-1; the D gene is possibly TRBD1 (5 bases). Trimming removed 2 bases at V and 6 bases at J, with 11 bases between. Looked up from germline, CDR1 is SGHRS and CDR2 is YFSETQ. The CDR3 consists of 13 residues. The CDR3 bases are TGCGCCAGCAGCTTTGGGGCCGGGGCTGAAGCTTTCTTT. Translation gives CASSFGAGAEAFF.

The V call is TRBV27, the J call TRBJ2-2; TRBD2 might be the D (5 bases). Germline V gene sequence: CDR1 MNHEY, CDR2 SMNVEV (reference sequence). Trimming pared 8 bases from V and 4 bases from J, leaving 8 bases between. CDR3 length equals 12 residues. CDR3 loop: CASAEGTGELFF. CDR3 DNA: TGTGCCAGCGCAGAGGGCACCGGGGAGCTGTTTTTT.

This clone appeared a single time. This chain connects TRBV7-2 to TRBJ2-1, with 9 bases fitting TRBD2. This CDR3 has 15 amino acids. From germline, CDR1 is SGHTA and CDR2 FQGNSA. With 5 bases clipped from V and 0 bases from J, the junction kept 2 bases outside the gene matches. CDR3 sequence (DNA): TGTGCCAGCAGCCGGCGGGAGGGCTCCTACAATGAGCAGTTCTTC. This encodes CASSRREGSYNEQFF. Full variable domain (remainder filled in from reference TRBV7-2 and TRBJ2-1): GAGVSQSPSNKVTEKGKDVELRCDPISGHTALYWYRQSLGQGLEFLIYFQGNSAPDKSGLPSDRFSAERTGGSVSTLTIQRTQQEDSAVYLCASSRREGSYNEQFFGPGTRLTVL.

The chain carries TRBV5-4 and TRBJ1-3; D call uncertain. This CDR3 has 15 residues. V was trimmed by 0 bases and J by 1 base, leaving 8 bases between them. Per germline, CDR1 SGHNT and CDR2 YYREEE (reference sequence). CDR3 protein: CASSLAGDSGNTIYF. CDR3 sequence (DNA): TGTGCCAGCAGCTTGGCCGGGGATTCTGGAAACACCATATATTTT.

The genes are TRBV30 and TRBJ2-7; TRBD2 is a possible D gene (6 bases). Germline V CDR1 and CDR2: GTSNPN, SVGIG (reference sequence). The CDR3 sequence is 12 residues long. Trimming left V 1 base short and J 6 bases short, with 10 bases between. CDR3 protein: CAWSDEAGEQYF. The CDR3 bases are TGTGCCTGGAGTGACGAAGCGGGCGAGCAGTACTTC. The entire variable domain, with the rest obtained from reference TRBV30 and TRBJ2-7, is as follows: SQTIHQWPATLVQPVGSPLSLECTVEGTSNPNLYWYRQAAGRGLQLLFYSVGIGQISSEVPQNLSASRPQDRQFILSSKKLLLSDSGFYLCAWSDEAGEQYFGPGTRLTVT.